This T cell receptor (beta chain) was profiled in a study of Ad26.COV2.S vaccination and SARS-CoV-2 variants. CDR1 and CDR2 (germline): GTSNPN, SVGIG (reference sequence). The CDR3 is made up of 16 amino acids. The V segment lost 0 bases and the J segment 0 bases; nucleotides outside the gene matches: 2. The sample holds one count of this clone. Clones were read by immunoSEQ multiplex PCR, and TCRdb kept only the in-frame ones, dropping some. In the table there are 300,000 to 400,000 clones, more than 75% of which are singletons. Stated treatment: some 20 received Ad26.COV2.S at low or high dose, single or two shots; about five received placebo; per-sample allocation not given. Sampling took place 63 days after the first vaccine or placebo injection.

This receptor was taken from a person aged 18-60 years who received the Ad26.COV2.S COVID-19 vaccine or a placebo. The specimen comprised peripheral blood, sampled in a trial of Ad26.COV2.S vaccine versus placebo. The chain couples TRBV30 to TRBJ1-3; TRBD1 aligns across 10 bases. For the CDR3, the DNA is TGTGCCTGGAGTGTAGGGACAGGGGTCTCTGGAAACACCATATATTTT. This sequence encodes CAWSVGTGVSGNTIYF.